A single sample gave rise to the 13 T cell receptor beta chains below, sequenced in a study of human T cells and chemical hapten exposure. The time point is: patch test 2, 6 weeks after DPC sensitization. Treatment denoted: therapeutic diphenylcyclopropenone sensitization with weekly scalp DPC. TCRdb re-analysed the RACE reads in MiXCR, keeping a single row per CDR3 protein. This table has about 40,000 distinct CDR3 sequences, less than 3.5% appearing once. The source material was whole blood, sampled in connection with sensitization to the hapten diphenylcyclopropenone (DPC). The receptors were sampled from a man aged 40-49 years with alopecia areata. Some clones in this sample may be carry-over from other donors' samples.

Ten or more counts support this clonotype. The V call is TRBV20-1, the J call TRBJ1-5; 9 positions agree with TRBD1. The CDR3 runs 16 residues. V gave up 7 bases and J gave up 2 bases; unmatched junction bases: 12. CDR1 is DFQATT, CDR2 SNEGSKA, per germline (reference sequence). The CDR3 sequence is CSVLRTGELGNQPQHF. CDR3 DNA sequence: TGCAGTGTCCTTAGGACAGGGGAACTTGGCAATCAGCCCCAGCATTTT.

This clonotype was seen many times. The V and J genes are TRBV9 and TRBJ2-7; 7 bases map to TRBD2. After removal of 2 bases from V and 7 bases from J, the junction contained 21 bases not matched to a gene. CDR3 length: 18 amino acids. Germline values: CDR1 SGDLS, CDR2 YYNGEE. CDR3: CASSVSPGASGFYGEQYF. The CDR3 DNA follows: TGTGCCAGCAGCGTTAGCCCCGGTGCTAGCGGATTCTACGGGGAGCAGTACTTC.

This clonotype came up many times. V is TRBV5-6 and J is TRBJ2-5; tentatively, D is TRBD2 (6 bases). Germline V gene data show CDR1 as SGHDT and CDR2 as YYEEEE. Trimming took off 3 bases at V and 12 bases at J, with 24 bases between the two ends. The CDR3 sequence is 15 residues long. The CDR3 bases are TGTGCCAGCAGCTCCACCGATTGGACTACAACCCATAAGTACTTC. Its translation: CASSSTDWTTTHKYF.

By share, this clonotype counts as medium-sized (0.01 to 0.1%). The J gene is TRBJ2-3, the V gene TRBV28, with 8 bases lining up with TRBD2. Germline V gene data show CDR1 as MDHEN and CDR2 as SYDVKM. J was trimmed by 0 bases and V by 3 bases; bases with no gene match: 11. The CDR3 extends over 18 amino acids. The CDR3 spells CASSLQAGEGSSTDTQYF. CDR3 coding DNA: TGTGCCAGCAGTTTGCAAGCGGGAGAGGGATCTAGCACAGATACGCAGTATTTT.

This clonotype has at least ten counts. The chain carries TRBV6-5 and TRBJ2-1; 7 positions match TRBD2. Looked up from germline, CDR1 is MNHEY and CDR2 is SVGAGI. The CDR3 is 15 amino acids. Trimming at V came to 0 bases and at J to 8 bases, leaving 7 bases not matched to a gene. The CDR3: CASSYSHKGGHEQFF. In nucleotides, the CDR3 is TGTGCCAGCAGTTACTCCCACAAGGGAGGGCATGAGCAGTTCTTC.

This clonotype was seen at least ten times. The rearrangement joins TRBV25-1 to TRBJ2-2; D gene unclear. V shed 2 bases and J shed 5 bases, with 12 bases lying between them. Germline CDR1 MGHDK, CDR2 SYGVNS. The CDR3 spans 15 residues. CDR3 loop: CASSEEGAGTGELFF. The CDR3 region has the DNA TGTGCCAGCAGTGAAGAAGGTGCTGGGACCGGGGAGCTGTTTTTT.

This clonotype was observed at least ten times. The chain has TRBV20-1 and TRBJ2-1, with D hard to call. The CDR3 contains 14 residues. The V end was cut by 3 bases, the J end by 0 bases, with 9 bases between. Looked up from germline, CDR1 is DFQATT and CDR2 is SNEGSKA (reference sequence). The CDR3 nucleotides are TGCAGTGCTAGTGTGTATAGCTCCTACAATGAGCAGTTCTTC. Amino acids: CSASVYSSYNEQFF.

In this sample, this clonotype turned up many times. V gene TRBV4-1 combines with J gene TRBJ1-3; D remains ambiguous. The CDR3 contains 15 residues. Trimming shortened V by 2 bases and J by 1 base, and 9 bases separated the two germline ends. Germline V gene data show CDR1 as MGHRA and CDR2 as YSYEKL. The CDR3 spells CASSQLGLSGNTIYF. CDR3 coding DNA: TGCGCCAGCAGCCAACTAGGCCTTTCTGGAAACACCATATATTTT.

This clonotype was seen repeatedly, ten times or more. The CDR3 nucleotides are TGTGCCAGCAGTTTTCCTGGGACAGGCGAGCAGTACTTC. It yields the protein CASSFPGTGEQYF. The chain couples TRBV27 to TRBJ2-7; 8 bases line up with TRBD1. CDR3 size: 13 residues. The J segment lost 6 bases and the V segment lost 3 bases, leaving 4 bases of the junction unmatched. Germline lookup yields CDR1 MNHEY and CDR2 SMNVEV (reference sequence).

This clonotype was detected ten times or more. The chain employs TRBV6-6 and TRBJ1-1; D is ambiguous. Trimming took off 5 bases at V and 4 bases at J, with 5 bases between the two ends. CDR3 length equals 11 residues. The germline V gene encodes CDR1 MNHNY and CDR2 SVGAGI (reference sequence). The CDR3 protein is CASSETTEAFF. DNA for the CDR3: TGTGCCAGCAGTGAGACCACTGAAGCTTTCTTT.

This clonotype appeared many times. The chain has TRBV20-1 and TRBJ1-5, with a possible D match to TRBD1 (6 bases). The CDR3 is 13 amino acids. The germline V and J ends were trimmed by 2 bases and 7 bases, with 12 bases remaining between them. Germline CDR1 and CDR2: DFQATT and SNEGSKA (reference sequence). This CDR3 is CSARRPGGQPQHF. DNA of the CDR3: TGCAGTGCTAGAAGACCCGGGGGCCAGCCCCAGCATTTT.

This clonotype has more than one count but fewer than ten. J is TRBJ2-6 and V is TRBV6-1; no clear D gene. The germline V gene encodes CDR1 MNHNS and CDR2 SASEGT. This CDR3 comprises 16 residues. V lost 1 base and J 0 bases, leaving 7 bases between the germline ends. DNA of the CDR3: TGTGCCAGCAGTGAAGGCAGTGGCTCTGGGGCCAACGTCCTGACTTTC. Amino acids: CASSEGSGSGANVLTF.

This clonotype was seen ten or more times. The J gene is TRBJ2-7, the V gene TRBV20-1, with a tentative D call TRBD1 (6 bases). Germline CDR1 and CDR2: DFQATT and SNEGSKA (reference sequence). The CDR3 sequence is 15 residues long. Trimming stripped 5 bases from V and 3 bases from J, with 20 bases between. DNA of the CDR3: TGCAGTGCTCCCCAACCCCAGGGGATCAACTACGAGCAGTACTTC. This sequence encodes CSAPQPQGINYEQYF.